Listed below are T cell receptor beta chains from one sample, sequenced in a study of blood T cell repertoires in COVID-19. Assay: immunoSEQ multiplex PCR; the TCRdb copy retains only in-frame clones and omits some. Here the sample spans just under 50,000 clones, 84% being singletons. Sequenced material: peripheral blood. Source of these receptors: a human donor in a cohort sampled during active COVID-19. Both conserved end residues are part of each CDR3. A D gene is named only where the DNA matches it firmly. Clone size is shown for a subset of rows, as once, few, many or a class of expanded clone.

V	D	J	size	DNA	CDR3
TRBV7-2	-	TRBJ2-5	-	TGTGCCAGCAGCCCAGTCTCGAGCGGCCTAGAGACCCAGTACTTC	CASSPVSSGLETQYF
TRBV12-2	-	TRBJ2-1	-	TGTGCAAGTCGCCCAGTGGTCGGACAGGTTAACAGTGAGCAGTTCTTC	CASRPVVGQVNSEQFF
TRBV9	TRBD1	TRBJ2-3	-	TGTGCCAGCAGCGGGCCGCGACAGGGGGTGTTTAGCGGGAGCACAGATACGCAGTATTTT	CASSGPRQGVFSGSTDTQYF
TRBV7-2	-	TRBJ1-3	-	TGTGCCAGCAGCTTAGGCCGTACAGGGTTCGGAAACACCATATATTTT	CASSLGRTGFGNTIYF
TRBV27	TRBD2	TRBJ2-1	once	TGTGCCAGCAGTTTATCGGGGAGGGTGCCGGGACTAGCGGGCGATGAGCAGTTCTTC	CASSLSGRVPGLAGDEQFF
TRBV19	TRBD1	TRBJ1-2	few	TGTGCCAGTAGTGACCCGCAGGGGGCCTTGGGTGGCTACACCTTC	CASSDPQGALGGYTF
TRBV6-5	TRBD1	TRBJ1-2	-	TGTGCCAGCAGTTCGGGACAGGGGGGCGGCTACACCTTC	CASSSGQGGGYTF
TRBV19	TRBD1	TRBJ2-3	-	TGTGCCAGTAGTTCTCCGGGACAGGGGGCTACAGATACGCAGTATTTT	CASSSPGQGATDTQYF
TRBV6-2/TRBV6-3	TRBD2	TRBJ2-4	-	TGTGCCAGCAGTCGCCCGGGACTATCCAAAAACATTCAGTACTTC	CASSRPGLSKNIQYF
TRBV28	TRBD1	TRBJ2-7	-	TGTGCCACTGACAGGGGGTCCTACGAGCAGTACTTC	CATDRGSYEQYF
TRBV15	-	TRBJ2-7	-	TGTGCCACCAGCAGAGATACTCAGGGCTCCTACGAGCAGTACTTC	CATSRDTQGSYEQYF
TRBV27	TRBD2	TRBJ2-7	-	TGTGCCAGCAGTACCGGGACTAGCGGCTACGAGCAGTACTTC	CASSTGTSGYEQYF
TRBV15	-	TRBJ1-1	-	TGTGCCACCAGCAGACAGGGTGGCCGGTGGGCTGAAGCTTTCTTT	CATSRQGGRWAEAFF
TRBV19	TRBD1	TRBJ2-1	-	TGTGCCAGTAGTATCTTGGGACAGGGGGCGTACAATGAGCAGTTCTTC	CASSILGQGAYNEQFF
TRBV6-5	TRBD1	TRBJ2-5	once	TGTGCCAGCAGTTATTTGGGGACAGGGCGAGAGACCCAGTACTTC	CASSYLGTGRETQYF
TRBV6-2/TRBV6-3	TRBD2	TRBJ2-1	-	TGTGCCAGCAGTACCCTAACTAGCGGGAGGTACAATGAGCAGTTCTTC	CASSTLTSGRYNEQFF
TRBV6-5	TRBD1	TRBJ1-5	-	TGTGCCAGCAGTTTCGGGACAGGGGAATATCAGCCCCAGCATTTT	CASSFGTGEYQPQHF
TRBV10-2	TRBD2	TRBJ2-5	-	TGCGCCAGCAGGGGGACTAGCGGGATGGTAGGCGAGACCCAGTACTTC	CASRGTSGMVGETQYF
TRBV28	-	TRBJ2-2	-	TGTGCCAGCAGTTCAGCGAACACCGGGGAGCTGTTTTTT	CASSSANTGELFF
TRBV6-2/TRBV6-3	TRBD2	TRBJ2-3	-	TGTGCCAGCAGTTACTTGTCTAGCGGGGGTGCGGATACGCAGTATTTT	CASSYLSSGGADTQYF
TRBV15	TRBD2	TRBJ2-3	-	TGTGCCACCAGCAGGGGGAGCGGGAGGGCCGCGGATACGCAGTATTTT	CATSRGSGRAADTQYF
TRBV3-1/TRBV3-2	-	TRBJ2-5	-	TGTGCCAGCAGCCAAGGCGAGGTCGGCGGGTTGTCGACCCAGTACTTC	CASSQGEVGGLSTQYF
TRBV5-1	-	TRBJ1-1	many	TGCGCCAGCAGCTTGGACCCTGAGGACACTGAAGCTTTCTTT	CASSLDPEDTEAFF
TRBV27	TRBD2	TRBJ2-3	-	TGTGCCAGCCATTCTGGGACTAGCGGGAGTTTTACAGATACGCAGTATTTT	CASHSGTSGSFTDTQYF
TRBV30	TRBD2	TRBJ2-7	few	TGTGCCTGGGCACCCCCCGGGAGGATCTACGAGCAGTACTTC	CAWAPPGRIYEQYF
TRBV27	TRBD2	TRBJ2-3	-	TGTGCCAGCATGGCTAGCGGGAATGTGGATACGCAGTATTTT	CASMASGNVDTQYF
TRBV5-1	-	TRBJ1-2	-	TGCGCCAGCAGCCCCGAGACTCCTAACTATGGCTACACCTTC	CASSPETPNYGYTF
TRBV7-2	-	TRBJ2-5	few	TGTGCCAGCAGCTTTAATCGCCAAGAGACCCAGTACTTC	CASSFNRQETQYF
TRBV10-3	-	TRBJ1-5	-	TGTGCCATCAGCGCAGGGGTGGATAGCAATCAGCCCCAGCATTTT	CAISAGVDSNQPQHF
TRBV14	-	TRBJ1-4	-	TGTGCCAGCAGCCAAGAGGGCGGGAGTGCAACTAATGAAAAACTGTTTTTT	CASSQEGGSATNEKLFF
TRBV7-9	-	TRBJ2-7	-	TGTGCCAGCAGCTTAGCATTAACGGAGACCTACGAGCAGTACTTC	CASSLALTETYEQYF
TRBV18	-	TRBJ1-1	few	TGTGCCAGCTCACCACAGGGGCAGAACACTGAAGCTTTCTTT	CASSPQGQNTEAFF
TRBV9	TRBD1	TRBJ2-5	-	TGTGCCAGCAGCGCGGGACAGGGGGCTACCGAGACCCAGTACTTC	CASSAGQGATETQYF
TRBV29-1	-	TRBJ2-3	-	TGCAGCGTTGACAGGGGTAGCACAGATACGCAGTATTTT	CSVDRGSTDTQYF
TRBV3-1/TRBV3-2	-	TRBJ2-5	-	TGTGCCAGCAGCCAAGATGGGGGGGCGGGAACCCCATGGGAGACCCAGTACTTC	CASSQDGGAGTPWETQYF
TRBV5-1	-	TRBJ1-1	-	TGCGCCAGCAGCTTAGTCGGGGAGGACACTGAAGCTTTCTTT	CASSLVGEDTEAFF
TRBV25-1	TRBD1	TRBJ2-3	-	TGTGCCAGCAGTGCCCCAGGGGGTGGTACGCAGTATTTT	CASSAPGGGTQYF
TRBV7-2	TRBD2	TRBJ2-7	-	TGTGCCAGCATTCTCACACGACTAGCGGATTCGGGGGAGCAGTACTTC	CASILTRLADSGEQYF
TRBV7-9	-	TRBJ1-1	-	TGTGCCAGCAGCCAACAGGGATTGAACACTGAAGCTTTCTTT	CASSQQGLNTEAFF
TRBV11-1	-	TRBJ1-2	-	TGTGCCAGCAGTCCTGGCCGCAACTATGGCTACACCTTC	CASSPGRNYGYTF
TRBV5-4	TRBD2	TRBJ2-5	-	TGTGCCAGCAGCTTTTATCTAGCGGGAGGATCTGAGACCCAGTACTTC	CASSFYLAGGSETQYF
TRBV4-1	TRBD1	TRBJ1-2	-	TGCGCCAGCAGCCACTTGAGGGGGCCAGGCTATGGCTACACCTTC	CASSHLRGPGYGYTF
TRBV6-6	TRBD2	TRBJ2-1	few	TGTGCCAGCAGTTCACTAGCGGGCTCCTACAATGAGCAGTTCTTC	CASSSLAGSYNEQFF
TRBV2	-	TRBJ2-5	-	TGTGCCAGCAGTGTCGACAGGAACCAAGAGACCCAGTACTTC	CASSVDRNQETQYF